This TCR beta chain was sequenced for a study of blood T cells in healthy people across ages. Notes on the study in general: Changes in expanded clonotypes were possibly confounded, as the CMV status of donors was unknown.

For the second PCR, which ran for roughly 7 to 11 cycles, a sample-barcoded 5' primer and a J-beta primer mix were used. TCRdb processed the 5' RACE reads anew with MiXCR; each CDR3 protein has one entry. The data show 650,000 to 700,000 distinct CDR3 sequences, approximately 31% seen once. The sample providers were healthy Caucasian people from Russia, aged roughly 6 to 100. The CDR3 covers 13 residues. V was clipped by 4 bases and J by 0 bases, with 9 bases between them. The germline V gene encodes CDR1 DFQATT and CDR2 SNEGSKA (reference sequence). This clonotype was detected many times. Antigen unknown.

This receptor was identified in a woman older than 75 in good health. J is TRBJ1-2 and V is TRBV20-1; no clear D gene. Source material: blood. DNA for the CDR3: TGCAGTGCTATTGGGATGACTAACTATGGCTACACCTTC. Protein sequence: CSAIGMTNYGYTF.